This TCR beta chain is drawn from a study of T cell responses to AZD1222 COVID-19 vaccine. Profiled with immunoSEQ multiplex PCR; TCRdb holds only in-frame clones, not every one. In the table there are 110,000 to 150,000 clones, about 91% of which are singletons. CDR1 MNHEY and CDR2 SMNVEV come from the germline V gene (reference sequence). The V and J ends lost 3 bases and 4 bases respectively, with 13 bases between them. This CDR3 has 14 residues. The specimen was peripheral blood, collected on day 0 of AZD1222 vaccination. V and J are TRBV27 and TRBJ2-7; no reliable D call. The clonotype was recovered from an adult in good health. CDR3 in DNA: TGTGCCAGCAGTTTGTCCGGGCCGTCTTACGAGCAGTACTTC. Amino acids: CASSLSGPSYEQYF.